The present T cell receptor beta chain was sequenced within a study of T-cell memory formation after mild COVID-19. Across the whole study: The TCR clusters were mostly specific to one donor. Study-level findings and limits: Clones shrinking from day 15 to 85 showed even CD4/CD8 mixes; later expanders tilted CD4+. Cross-reactive memory appears to have joined, as suggested by some responding clones showing up in pre-infection memory.

TCRalpha and TCRbeta libraries used 5'RACE with constant-segment primers and UMIs. In TCRdb, the 5' RACE reads were re-called with MiXCR into one record per CDR3 protein. The table shows under 110,000 distinct CDR3 sequences, with roughly 12% occurring only once. The CDR3 length is 16 residues. Germline CDR1 reads DFQATT; CDR2 reads SNEGSKA (reference sequence). The V gene lost 3 bases and the J gene lost 0 bases, with 15 bases spanning the gap. At least ten counts were recorded for this clonotype. Its antigen remains unknown. Input material: PBMCs or a T cell subset sorted from them (not recorded which). This TCR derives from an adult woman who had mild COVID-19 (a few samples of this study predate the infection). Cell type and time point are not known. The chain recombines TRBV20-1 with TRBJ2-4; D unresolved. The CDR3 region has the DNA TGCAGTGCTAGGCCCTGGACCAACCAAGCCAAAAACATTCAGTACTTC. It yields the protein CSARPWTNQAKNIQYF.